This T cell receptor beta chain appears in the sequencing data of a study of regulatory T cells in long-lasting Graves disease. Whole-study findings and limits: TCR diversity was lower in persistent Graves' patients than in newly diagnosed ones. TRBV28, TRBJ1-2 and TRBJ2-5 emerged as the favored segments in persistent disease.

CDR1 and CDR2 (germline): DFQATT, SNEGSKA (reference sequence). V shed 3 bases and J shed 2 bases, with 11 bases lying between them. This CDR3 comprises 14 residues. Arm-PCR of CDR3 regions and iRepertoire HTBI primers were the basis on which TCR beta libraries were built. TCRdb called the multiplex PCR reads again in MiXCR, with one record for every CDR3 protein. This table holds a few hundred thousand distinct CDR3 sequences, just over 20% found once. A note on this clonotype: Its antigen is not identified.

Time point: newly diagnosed GD, antithyroid drugs for less than 3 months. PBMCs were the source of the RNA used for TCR sequencing. A nine-milliliter sample of peripheral blood was drawn into EDTA tubes. Sample: peripheral blood mononuclear cells (PBMCs), taken at new diagnosis, from a patient treated with antithyroid drugs. The source of this sequence is a female donor with Graves disease. The chain recombines TRBV20-1 with TRBJ2-1, with TRBD2 as a possible D gene (6 bases). CDR3 sequence: CSASGGLTYNEQFF. For the CDR3, the DNA is TGCAGTGCTAGTGGGGGACTCACCTACAATGAGCAGTTCTTC.